This T cell receptor (beta chain) is from a study of T cell clones after liver transplantation (dated by TCRdb to the late 2010s). For the study in its entirety: Samples were obtained from ITN030ST, a randomized trial in which withdrawal of immunosuppression was attempted within 2 years of liver transplantation. The study cohort included 8 liver transplant recipients, of whom 3 were classified as tolerant and 5 as non-tolerant. No induction therapy was given to the subjects, and standard immunosuppression was administered until randomization at 12-24 months post-transplant. After a pre-transplant mixed lymphocyte reaction, TCRbeta sequencing was used to pinpoint donor-reactive T cell clones, which were subsequently tracked in post-transplant blood. Tolerance was defined as complete immunosuppression withdrawal for at least one year with no rise in liver enzymes beyond twice the upper limit of normal. Blood samples were collected pre-transplant, pre-randomization before withdrawal, and post-randomization after either complete withdrawal or failed withdrawal. Three of the eight recipients were HCV-positive; the others were transplanted for non-autoimmune, non-viral indications. Third party-reactive TCRbeta sequences from pre-transplant MLRs were also identified as an antigen-independent comparator for donor-reactive sequences. The paper's findings and limits, for the study overall: A greater decline was seen for donor-reactive sequences than for third party-reactive sequences, suggesting partial antigen-specific deletion unrelated to withdrawal success. In a couple of subjects, low numbers of available donor cells limited the measurable donor-reactive repertoire. The conclusions were preliminary, being limited by small, heterogeneous patient numbers and by non-standardized post-transplant time points. Because allograft tissue specimens were not available, migration of donor-reactive T cells into the graft, rather than deletion, may have occurred. Once repertoire turnover was taken into account, donor-reactive detection showed a significant reduction for CD4 in 7 of 8 subjects and for CD8 in 8 of 8. In most of the 8 subjects, circulating donor-reactive CD4 TCRbeta sequences decreased significantly after transplant, regardless of tolerance or HCV status.

Per the publication, the time point label means: pre-transplant. Thawed unstimulated PBMCs were stained for CD3, CD4 and CD8 and FACS-sorted into CD3+CD4+ and CD3+CD8+ populations. All 8 studied subjects were randomized to immunosuppression withdrawal. The Qiagen DNeasy Blood and Tissue Kit was used for genomic DNA isolation. Using immunoSEQ, frozen genomic DNA was subjected to high-throughput TCRbeta CDR3 sequencing, a process that included PCR amplification, mapping, bias correction and internal controls. The original methods were these. Only productive rearrangements were retained, with each unique TCRbeta sequence defined by its CDR3 nucleotide sequence together with its V and J gene. For classification of a sequence as donor-reactive, at least 5-fold expansion in CFSE-low cells relative to unstimulated pre-transplant cells and a frequency of at least 0.01% were required. To ensure at least 90% detection power, minimum frequency thresholds were set for each subject based on that subject's lowest-template unstimulated sample. Jensen-Shannon divergence between the top 1000 TCRbeta sequences post- versus pre-transplant served as the measure of repertoire turnover. Changes in detection of donor-reactive sequences were tested with two-sided Fisher's exact tests. Held by TCRdb, this immuneACCESS table contains in-frame sequences only and omits some clones. Under half of the omission traces to an unresolved V gene where checked; the cause of the rest is unknown. Clonal size and the V and J genes are those of that table, whereas D and trimming came from the DNA. Within this sample are roughly 57,000 clones, with about 64% of them counted one time only. The ten largest clonotypes hold 15% of the sample.

This clone was seen once. This receptor's antigen is unknown. Base qualities are not recorded, but no much larger clone differs from it by a single base. Sequences were derived from CD4+ T cells from blood, sampled before liver transplant. The TCR originated in a human donor who received a liver transplant.

The DNA sequence follows: TGTGCCAGCAGTGAAGCGGGGGGACAGGGGGCAATCAATGGCTACACCTTC. Its protein is CASSEAGGQGAINGYTF. Here the chain combines TRBV6-1 and TRBJ1-2; TRBD1 lines up with 12 middle nucleotides. Including the terminal cysteine and phenylalanine, the CDR3 comprises 17 residues. This entry keeps only the CDR3 DNA: 51 bases, framed from base 1. For this chain, trimming is 0 bases at the V end and 6 bases at the J end, and the number of junction bases without a gene match is 8. Taken from the germline V gene, the CDR1 and CDR2 loops are MNHNS and SASEGT.